The T cell receptor beta chain under discussion was sequenced for a study of spatial heterogeneity in lung cancer. Across the whole study: Compared with alpha-chain sequences, beta-chain sequences were consistently detected in greater numbers.

Overall study findings and caveats: Nonsynonymous mutations, ubiquitous and regional, were tracked respectively by counts of ubiquitous and regional expanded TCRs. Mutation counts in tumors were tracked by counts of expanded intratumoral alpha and beta TCRs.

Germline V gene sequence: CDR1 SGHTA, CDR2 FQGNSA. This CDR3 spans 12 amino acids. TCRdb reprocessed the 5' RACE reads via MiXCR and lists one record per CDR3 protein. Among just over 9,500 distinct CDR3 sequences, around 9.3% were seen once, and the ten largest hold 10% to 15%. Time point reported: sample taken at primary tumor resection. Donation came from 70 or so patients with untreated early-stage non-small cell lung cancer. Whole RNA obtained from tumor, nontumor lung or frozen PBMC underwent sequencing without sorting. Note on this clonotype: The antigen remains unidentified. A read error may produce the germline difference seen at one junction end.

V and J are TRBV7-2 and TRBJ2-3, with D uncertain. The receptor was isolated from a female donor with early-stage non-small cell lung cancer. The specimen comprised lung tumor tissue, sampled at surgery. CDR3 residues: CASGFFRDTQYF. CDR3 DNA: TGTGCCAGCGGCTTTTTTAGAGATACGCAGTATTTT.